These T cell receptor beta chains were read from a single sample in a study of cytomegalovirus exposure and HLA in healthy donors. Repertoires were generated with immunoSEQ multiplex PCR, while TCRdb's copy carries only in-frame clones and drops some. The repertoire consists of about 60,000 clones, with 70% to 90% occurring once and the leading ten covering nearly 6%. Sequencing used PBMCs. The receptors stem from a male donor in good health and CMV-seronegative. Each CDR3 is given with its conserved first and last residue. D genes are given only for firm matches.

D	V	CDR3
TRBD2	TRBV5-1	CASSSTSVMADTQYF
TRBD1	TRBV18	CASSPGTGNTEAFF
NA	TRBV20-1	CSAGRYTEAFF
NA	TRBV27	CASSPYSGVVVSDEQYF
NA	TRBV6-4	CASSEDTENSPLHF
TRBD2	TRBV6-5	CASRTSANYEQYF
TRBD1	TRBV18	CASSFDRGSYNEQFF
NA	TRBV6-5	CASSYRSSYNEQFF
NA	TRBV5-5	CASSLGARAWAATHRYGYTF
TRBD2	TRBV7-6	CASSLSSGGYNEQFF
NA	TRBV7-2	CASSFYLETDTQYF
NA	TRBV11-2	CASSQGGHQETQYF
TRBD2	TRBV5-1	CASSLGLAGVGTDTQYF
NA	TRBV5-5	CASLVGVVNTEAFF